Below, 22 T cell receptor beta chains from the same sample are listed, as sequenced in a study of tumor-infiltrating lymphocytes in oesophageal squamous cell carcinoma. Each CDR3 protein gets one entry after TCRdb re-called the PCR reads with MiXCR. Of approximately 12,000 distinct CDR3 sequences listed, approximately 47% are singletons. Input material: normal esophageal tissue next to the tumor. These receptors all stem from a male donor with esophageal squamous cell carcinoma.

The chain links TRBV19 to TRBJ2-1, with TRBD2 matching 8 bases. Germline loops: CDR1 LNHDA, CDR2 SQIVND (reference sequence). J gave up 0 bases and V 6 bases, and 4 bases lay outside the gene matches. The CDR3 length is 15 residues. CDR3 region: CASRHSGSSYNEQFF. Here the CDR3 DNA reads TGTGCCAGTAGACACAGCGGGAGCTCCTACAATGAGCAGTTCTTC. Full variable domain (rest looked up from reference TRBV19 and TRBJ2-1): DGGITQSPKYLFRKEGQNVTLSCEQNLNHDAMYWYRQDPGQGLRLIYYSQIVNDFQKGDIAEGYSVSREKKESFPLTVTSAQKNPTAFYLCASRHSGSSYNEQFFGPGTRLTVL.

This clonotype appeared a few times. This chain joins TRBV7-8 and TRBJ1-2; D is ambiguous. CDR1 is SGHVS and CDR2 is FQNEAQ in the germline V gene. This CDR3 region has 15 residues. The V gene lost 4 bases and the J gene lost 2 bases, with 14 bases spanning the gap. The CDR3 DNA sequence: TGTGCCAGCAGCTCACGGGGAGGGTGGAACTATGGCTACACCTTC. Its protein is CASSSRGGWNYGYTF.

This clonotype was seen many times. V and J are TRBV6-1 and TRBJ2-5; D gene uncertain. The CDR3 has 14 amino acids. Looked up from germline, CDR1 is MNHNS and CDR2 is SASEGT. Trimming pared 5 bases from V and 5 bases from J, leaving 15 bases between. CDR3 DNA sequence: TGTGCCAGCAGTCCCTCGGCAGGACGGGAGACCCAGTACTTC. It codes for CASSPSAGRETQYF.

This clonotype has a count of ten or more. A much larger clone sits a single nucleotide away, making a read error possible. The V call is TRBV12-3 or TRBV12-4, the J call TRBJ2-7, with D possibly TRBD1 on 6 matching bases. The CDR3 length is 15 residues. Trimming cost V 5 bases and J 7 bases, with 21 bases left between them. This chain's CDR3 is CASSPVAGAYNEQYF. The DNA of the CDR3 is TGTGCCAGCAGTCCAGTAGCAGGGGCTTACAATGAGCAGTACTTC.

In its sample, this clonotype was seen a few times. One end of the junction fails to match germline, which may point to a read error. The chain has TRBV7-6 and TRBJ2-3, with 8 bases identical to TRBD1. TRBJ2-1 explains the end of the DNA better; the J call may be wrong. Germline loops: CDR1 SGHVS, CDR2 FNYEAQ. This CDR3 contains 18 residues. The CDR3 sequence: CASSLAIQGVGSYNEQFF. The CDR3 DNA reads as TGTGCTAGCAGCTTAGCCATACAGGGGGTGGGTTCCTACAATGAGCAGTTCTTC.

This clonotype was recorded a few times. Because it lacks the conserved phenylalanine or tryptophan at the end, this CDR3 is likely a read error. The DNA is omitted, as the CDR3 cannot be located on it reliably, and the CDR3 follows TCRdb's listing. The rearrangement links TRBV7-2 to TRBJ1-3. Germline values: CDR1 SGHTA, CDR2 FQGNSA. Termini included, the CDR3 measures 8 amino acids. CDR3 residues: CASSSQLA.

The chain has TRBV7-2 and TRBJ2-3; 8 positions agree with TRBD2. Germline loops: CDR1 SGHTA, CDR2 FQGNSA. The CDR3 loop spans 16 amino acids. V trimming: 4 bases; J trimming: 6 bases; junction bases outside the gene matches: 12. The chain's CDR3 is CASSSQPGLVTDTQYF. The DNA of the CDR3 is TGTGCCAGCAGCTCCCAACCGGGACTAGTGACGGATACGCAGTATTTT.

This clonotype was detected ten times or more. CDR3 bases: TGCGCCAGCAGCGGGACACGATACAATGAGCAGTTCTTC. The encoded protein is CASSGTRYNEQFF. The genes are TRBV10-1 and TRBJ2-1, with TRBD1 as a possible D gene (6 bases). Trimming shortened V by 6 bases and J by 4 bases, and 10 bases separated the two germline ends. This CDR3 is built from 13 residues. Germline V lookup: CDR1 WNHNN, CDR2 SYGVQD (reference sequence).

The sample holds many counts of this clonotype. CDR3 sequence (DNA): TGTGCCAGCAGCCAAGATAGGACAGGGAATTTTGATACGCAGTATTTT. This codes for CASSQDRTGNFDTQYF. The chain uses TRBV4-2 and TRBJ2-3; TRBD1 matches at 8 bases. The CDR3 extends over 16 amino acids. Germline lookup yields CDR1 LGHNA and CDR2 YNFKEQ. Trimming removed 0 bases from V and 6 bases from J; junction bases left unmatched: 8.

As to this clonotype: Just one base apart from a much larger clone, this may be a read error. J is TRBJ2-5 and V is TRBV18; 11 nucleotides agree with TRBD2. Trimming took 2 bases from V and 11 from J; bases not matched to a gene: 10. The CDR3 spans 15 residues. CDR1 is KGHSH and CDR2 is LQKENI in the germline V gene. CDR3 residues: CASSPTSGRGNEQYF. The CDR3 region has the DNA TGTGCCAGCTCACCAACTAGCGGGAGAGGTAATGAGCAGTACTTC.

This clonotype was detected many times. This chain links TRBV6-1 with TRBJ2-2; D unresolved. V was pared by 2 bases and J by 6 bases, with 16 bases between. There are 16 residues in the CDR3. Per germline, CDR1 MNHNS and CDR2 SASEGT. CDR3 in DNA: TGTGCCAGCAGTGAAACCCTTGCGGCCTCACCCGGGGAGCTGTTTTTT. Residues: CASSETLAASPGELFF.

This clonotype occurred many times. The chain carries TRBV5-5 and TRBJ2-3; D might be TRBD2 (6 bases). The V end was cut by 5 bases, the J end by 8 bases, with 15 bases between. Germline CDR1 and CDR2: SGHKS and YYEKEE (reference sequence). There are 13 residues in the CDR3. The chain's CDR3 is CASSQQLEGTQYF. DNA of the CDR3: TGTGCCAGCAGTCAACAATTGGAGGGTACGCAGTATTTT.

The rearrangement links TRBV11-1 to TRBJ2-4; D is unresolved. In germline, CDR1 is SGHAT, CDR2 FQDESV (reference sequence). The V and J ends lost 2 bases and 5 bases respectively, with 16 bases between them. CDR3 length: 16 amino acids. CDR3 sequence: CASSLFPSVGENIQYF. Here the CDR3 DNA reads TGTGCCAGCAGCTTATTTCCGTCAGTAGGCGAAAACATTCAGTACTTC.

Ten or more counts support this clonotype. V and J are TRBV10-3 and TRBJ2-2; D remains unclear. The CDR3 covers 15 residues. The germline CDR1 and CDR2 sequences are ENHRY and SYGVKD. Deletions cut 5 bases from V and 3 bases from J, with 13 bases between. CDR3 residues: CAISRVGGHTGELFF. In nucleotides, the CDR3 is TGTGCCATCAGTCGAGTCGGCGGACACACCGGGGAGCTGTTTTTT.

This clonotype has only a few counts. The conserved phenylalanine or tryptophan is not found at the CDR3 terminus, so this likely reflects a read error. It is unclear where the CDR3 begins or ends on the DNA, so no DNA is shown, and the CDR3 is as TCRdb lists it. This rearrangement joins TRBV7-6 to TRBJ1-1; TRBD1 is the table's D call and was not checked against the DNA. Germline CDR1 SGHVS, CDR2 FNYEAQ. The CDR3 length equals 14 residues, ends included. This chain's CDR3 is CASSLESWASTSGQ.

The chain links TRBV6-5 to TRBJ2-7; TRBD1 aligns across 7 bases. CDR1 is MNHEY and CDR2 is SVGAGI in the germline V gene. Germline trimming cut 5 bases from V and 9 bases from J; bases unmatched to any gene: 7. This CDR3 contains 12 residues. The CDR3 bases are TGTGCCAGCAGTCCCCGGACAGGATGGCAGTACTTC. Protein sequence: CASSPRTGWQYF.

Worth noting for this clonotype: This may arise from a read error, as a much more abundant clone is one base away. The chain recombines TRBV27 with TRBJ2-3; D gene ambiguous. This CDR3 spans 14 amino acids. The germline V gene has CDR1 MNHEY and CDR2 SMNVEV (reference sequence). CDR3 residues: CATRLGSGTDTRYF. The CDR3 DNA reads TGTGCCACCCGTTTGGGTTCGGGCACAGATACGCGGTATTTT.

The V and J genes are TRBV7-2 and TRBJ2-1, with D perhaps TRBD1 (5 bases). The J call may not be correct, given that the DNA end is closer to TRBJ2-7. The CDR3 runs 13 residues. Germline V gives CDR1 SGHTA, CDR2 FQGNSA. CDR3 nucleotides: TGTGCCAGCAGCATAGGACACTACAATGAGCAGTACTTC. This translates into CASSIGHYNEQYF.

This clonotype was seen repeatedly, ten times or more. The J gene is TRBJ2-3, the V gene TRBV14; no clear D. The germline V and J ends were trimmed by 3 bases and 4 bases, with 14 bases remaining between them. Germline V gene data show CDR1 as SGHDN and CDR2 as FVKESK. This CDR3 spans 15 amino acids. The CDR3 protein is CASSHELYNPDTQYF. The CDR3 bases are TGTGCCAGCAGCCATGAGTTGTATAACCCAGATACGCAGTATTTT. Complete variable domain (other parts from reference TRBV14 and TRBJ2-3): EAGVTQFPSHSVIEKGQTVTLRCDPISGHDNLYWYRRVMGKEIKFLLHFVKESKQDESGMPNNRFLAERTGGTYSTLKVQPAELEDSGVYFCASSHELYNPDTQYFGPGTRLTVL.

This clonotype was observed once. V gene TRBV7-6 combines with J gene TRBJ2-5; 8 positions match TRBD1. The end of the DNA aligns better with TRBJ2-7, so the J call may be wrong. Germline V CDR1 and CDR2: SGHVS, FNYEAQ. The length of the CDR3 is 16 residues. In DNA, the CDR3 is TGTGCCAGCAGCTTAGAGGCGGGGACAGGACCCTACGAGCAGTACTTC. It specifies CASSLEAGTGPYEQYF.

About this clonotype: Lacking the conserved final phenylalanine or tryptophan, this CDR3 likely reflects a read error. It is unclear where the CDR3 begins or ends on the DNA, so no DNA is shown, and the CDR3 is as TCRdb lists it. This chain connects TRBV7-6 to TRBJ1-1. The CDR3 spans 16 residues, counting both ends. The germline V gene encodes CDR1 SGHVS and CDR2 FNYEAQ. This CDR3 reads CASSKRAGQETQYFGP.

Concerning this clonotype itself: The CDR3 ends on some other residue instead of the conserved phenylalanine or tryptophan, so this is likely a read error. Because the CDR3's place on the DNA is in doubt, the DNA is left out and the CDR3 is given as listed by TCRdb. The chain recombines TRBV7-2 with TRBJ2-3; the DNA was not used to check the table's D call, TRBD2. Germline lookup yields CDR1 SGHTA and CDR2 FQGNSA. From its first to its last residue, the CDR3 has 18 amino acids. The CDR3 sequence: CASSFGVSSGANVLTFGN.